Detailed here is one T cell receptor beta chain. Its target is unknown. The PCR contained 60 Vbeta and 13 Jbeta primers. The repertoire was sequenced with immunoSEQ multiplex PCR; TCRdb's copy has only in-frame clones and lacks some. Here the sample spans some 200,000 clones, approximately 80% being singletons. The source of the sample is a study of cytomegalovirus exposure and HLA in healthy donors. These donors, healthy bone marrow donors, were studied. Regarding the study as a whole: Rates of TCR association differed by HLA locus in a later analysis, with DRB1 highest and HLA-C lowest. Among the sequence variants, a highly shared cluster was likely an artifact of sequencing. A few chains tied to CMV proved CMV antigen-specific in vitro.

The sequence came from a woman between 25 and 40 years old in good health and CMV-seronegative. Sequenced sample: PBMCs.

In DNA, the CDR3 is TGTGCCAGCACCCGGACTAGCGGGTATGCAGATACGCAGTATTTT. It encodes CASTRTSGYADTQYF. This rearrangement joins TRBV5-4 to TRBJ2-3, with 11 bases aligning to TRBD2. The V gene's germline CDR1 is SGHNT and CDR2 YYREEE (reference sequence). V gave up 6 bases and J gave up 4 bases; unmatched junction bases: 7. The CDR3 has 15 amino acids. Variable domain in full (rest from reference TRBV5-4 and TRBJ2-3): ETGVTQSPTHLIKTRGQQVTLRCSSQSGHNTVSWYQQALGQGPQFIFQYYREEENGRGNFPPRFSGLQFPNYSSELNVNALELDDSALYLCASTRTSGYADTQYFGPGTRLTVL.